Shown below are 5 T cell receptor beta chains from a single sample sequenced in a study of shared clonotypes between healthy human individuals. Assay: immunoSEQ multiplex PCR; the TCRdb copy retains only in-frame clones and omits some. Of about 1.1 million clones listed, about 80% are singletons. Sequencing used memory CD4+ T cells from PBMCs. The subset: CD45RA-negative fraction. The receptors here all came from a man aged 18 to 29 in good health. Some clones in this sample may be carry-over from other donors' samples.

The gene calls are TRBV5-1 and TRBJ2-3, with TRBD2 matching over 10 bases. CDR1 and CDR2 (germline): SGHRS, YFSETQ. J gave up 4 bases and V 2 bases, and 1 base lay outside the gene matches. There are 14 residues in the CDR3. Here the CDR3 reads CASSFLAGADTQYF. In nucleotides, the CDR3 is TGCGCCAGCAGCTTCCTAGCGGGAGCAGATACGCAGTATTTT.

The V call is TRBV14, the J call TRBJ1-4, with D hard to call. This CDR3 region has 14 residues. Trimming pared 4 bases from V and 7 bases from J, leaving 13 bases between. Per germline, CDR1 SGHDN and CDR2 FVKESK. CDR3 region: CASSRAGLGEKLFF. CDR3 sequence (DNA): TGTGCCAGCAGCCGGGCAGGCTTGGGTGAAAAACTGTTTTTT. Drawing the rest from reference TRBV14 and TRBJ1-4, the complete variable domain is EAGVTQFPSHSVIEKGQTVTLRCDPISGHDNLYWYRRVMGKEIKFLLHFVKESKQDESGMPNNRFLAERTGGTYSTLKVQPAELEDSGVYFCASSRAGLGEKLFFGSGTQLSVL.

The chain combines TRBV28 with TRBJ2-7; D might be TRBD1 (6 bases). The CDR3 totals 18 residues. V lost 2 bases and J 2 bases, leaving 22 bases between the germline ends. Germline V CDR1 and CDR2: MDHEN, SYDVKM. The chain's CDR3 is CASSLGKRGGQTAYEQYF. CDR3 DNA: TGTGCCAGCAGTTTAGGGAAGAGAGGAGGACAGACAGCCTACGAGCAGTACTTC. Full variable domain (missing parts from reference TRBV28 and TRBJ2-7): DVKVTQSSRYLVKRTGEKVFLECVQDMDHENMFWYRQDPGLGLRLIYFSYDVKMKEKGDIPEGYSVSREKKERFSLILESASTNQTSMYLCASSLGKRGGQTAYEQYFGPGTRLTVT.

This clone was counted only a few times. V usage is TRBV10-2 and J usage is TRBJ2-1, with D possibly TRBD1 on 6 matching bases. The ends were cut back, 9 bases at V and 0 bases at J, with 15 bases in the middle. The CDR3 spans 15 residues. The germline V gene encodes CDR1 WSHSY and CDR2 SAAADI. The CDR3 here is CASTIRGSSYNEQFF. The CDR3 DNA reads TGCGCCAGTACGATAAGGGGGAGCTCCTACAATGAGCAGTTCTTC.

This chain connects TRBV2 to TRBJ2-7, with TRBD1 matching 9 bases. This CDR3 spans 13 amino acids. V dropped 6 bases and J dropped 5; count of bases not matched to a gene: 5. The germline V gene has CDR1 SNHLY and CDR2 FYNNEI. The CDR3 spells CASRNRGLDEQYF. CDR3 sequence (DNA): TGTGCCAGCAGGAACAGGGGGCTGGACGAGCAGTACTTC.